This T cell receptor (beta chain) derives from a study of T-cell memory formation after mild COVID-19. As for this clonotype: Its antigen is unidentified.

TCR alpha and TCR beta cDNA libraries with sample barcodes and UMIs came from 5'RACE using constant-segment primers. One entry per CDR3 protein, called by TCRdb with MiXCR from the 5' RACE reads. Altogether about 190,000 distinct CDR3 sequences are present, around 20% being singletons, with the ten largest covering roughly 2.6%. General study findings and limits: CD4/CD8 balance characterized clones contracting day 15 to 85, and CD4+ skew characterized later expanders.

The clonotype comes from an adult woman who had mild COVID-19 (a few samples of this study predate the infection). Cell type and time point are not known. The source material was PBMCs or a T cell subset sorted from them (not recorded which).

DNA for the CDR3: TGTGCCAGCAGCGTAGCGGCTAGCGGGAATTGGGTGCAGTACTTC. Its translation is CASSVAASGNWVQYF. The chain has TRBV9 and TRBJ2-7; TRBD2 aligns across 9 bases. CDR1 and CDR2 from the germline V gene are SGDLS and YYNGEE. Trimming removed 0 bases from V and 9 bases from J; junction bases left unmatched: 10. The CDR3 is 15 residues long. Looking up the rest from reference TRBV9 and TRBJ2-7 gives the full variable domain: DSGVTQTPKHLITATGQRVTLRCSPRSGDLSVYWYQQSLDQGLQFLIQYYNGEERAKGNILERFSAQQFPDLHSELNLSSLELGDSALYFCASSVAASGNWVQYFGPGTRLTVT.